This T cell receptor (beta chain) was found in a study of T cells after yellow fever vaccination. The CDR3 is made up of 18 amino acids. Germline V gives CDR1 DFQATT, CDR2 SNEGSKA (reference sequence). V lost 0 bases and J 2 bases, leaving 21 bases between the germline ends. TCR cDNA was made by 5'RACE template switching, adding a universal primer site and UMIs. TCRdb processed the 5' RACE reads anew with MiXCR; each CDR3 protein has one entry. Of 450,000 to 600,000 distinct CDR3 sequences in the sample, roughly 14% are singletons; the top ten hold over 11%. Concerning this clonotype: Its target is not known.

Overall study findings and caveats: Researchers cautioned that FACS-sorted repertoires could harbor abundant clonotypes contaminating from the bulk population.

The sequence derives from a man aged 30 to 45 who received the YFV17D yellow fever vaccine. The chain carries TRBV20-1 and TRBJ2-3; D unresolved. The sample in question was PBMCs, obtained on the day of the yellow fever booster vaccination. The CDR3 DNA reads TGCAGTGCTAGAGATACCCCCCTACGGAACTGGAACACAGATACGCAGTATTTT. Its translation is CSARDTPLRNWNTDTQYF.